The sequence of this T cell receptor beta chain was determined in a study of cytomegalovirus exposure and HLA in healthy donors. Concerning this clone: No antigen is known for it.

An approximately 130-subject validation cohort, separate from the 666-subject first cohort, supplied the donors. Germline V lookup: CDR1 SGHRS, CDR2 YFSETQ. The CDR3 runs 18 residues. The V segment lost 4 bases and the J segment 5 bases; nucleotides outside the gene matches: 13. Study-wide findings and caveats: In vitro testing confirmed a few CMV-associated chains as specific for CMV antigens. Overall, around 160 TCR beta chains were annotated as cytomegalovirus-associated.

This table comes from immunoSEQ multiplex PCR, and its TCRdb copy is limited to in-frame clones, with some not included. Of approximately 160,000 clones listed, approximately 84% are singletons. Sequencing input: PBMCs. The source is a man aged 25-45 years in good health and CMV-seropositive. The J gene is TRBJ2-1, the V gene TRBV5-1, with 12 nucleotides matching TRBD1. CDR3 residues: CASSRTGTGGPFDNEQFF. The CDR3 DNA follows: TGCGCCAGCAGCCGGACCGGGACAGGGGGCCCGTTCGACAATGAGCAGTTCTTC.